One and the same sample provided the 4 T cell receptor beta chains below, sequenced in a study of blood T cell repertoires in COVID-19. Assay: immunoSEQ multiplex PCR; the TCRdb copy retains only in-frame clones and omits some. Among 150,000 to 200,000 clones listed, roughly 80% were seen once. Sequencing was done on a sample of peripheral blood. These receptors were collected from a human donor with acute or convalescent COVID-19. The donor label of this sample is uncertain.

The chain uses TRBV5-1 and TRBJ2-3, with 9 bases that match TRBD1. With V trimmed by 2 bases and J by 4 bases, 5 bases remained unmatched. In germline, CDR1 is SGHRS, CDR2 YFSETQ. CDR3 length: 15 residues. The DNA of the CDR3 is TGCGCCAGCAGCTTAGGACAGGGGATGGCAGATACGCAGTATTTT. It translates to CASSLGQGMADTQYF.

The chain has TRBV5-1 and TRBJ1-6, with 9 positions matching TRBD1. The CDR3 consists of 18 residues. V was pared by 0 bases and J by 0 bases, with 4 bases of the junction left unmatched. The germline CDR1 and CDR2 sequences are SGHRS and YFSETQ. This chain's CDR3 is CASSLAGQGLSYNSPLHF. CDR3 bases: TGCGCCAGCAGCTTGGCGGGACAGGGACTCTCCTATAATTCACCCCTCCACTTT.

A single count supports this clone. The V and J genes are TRBV12-3 or TRBV12-4 and TRBJ2-7; TRBD1 might be the D (6 bases). The V and J ends lost 6 bases and 4 bases respectively, with 13 bases between them. This CDR3 region has 13 residues. The CDR3 is CASRQTGAYEQYF. The CDR3 DNA follows: TGTGCCAGCAGGCAGACAGGAGCTTACGAGCAGTACTTC.

CDR3 in amino acids: CSVEGTSGRPGELFF. In nucleotides, the CDR3 is TGCAGCGTTGAAGGTACTAGCGGGAGACCCGGGGAGCTGTTTTTT. The chain has TRBV29-1 and TRBJ2-2; 11 nucleotides match TRBD2. V shed 1 base, J shed 6 bases, and the junction held 4 bases outside the gene matches. This CDR3 has 15 residues. The germline CDR1 and CDR2 sequences are SQVTM and ANQGSEA.